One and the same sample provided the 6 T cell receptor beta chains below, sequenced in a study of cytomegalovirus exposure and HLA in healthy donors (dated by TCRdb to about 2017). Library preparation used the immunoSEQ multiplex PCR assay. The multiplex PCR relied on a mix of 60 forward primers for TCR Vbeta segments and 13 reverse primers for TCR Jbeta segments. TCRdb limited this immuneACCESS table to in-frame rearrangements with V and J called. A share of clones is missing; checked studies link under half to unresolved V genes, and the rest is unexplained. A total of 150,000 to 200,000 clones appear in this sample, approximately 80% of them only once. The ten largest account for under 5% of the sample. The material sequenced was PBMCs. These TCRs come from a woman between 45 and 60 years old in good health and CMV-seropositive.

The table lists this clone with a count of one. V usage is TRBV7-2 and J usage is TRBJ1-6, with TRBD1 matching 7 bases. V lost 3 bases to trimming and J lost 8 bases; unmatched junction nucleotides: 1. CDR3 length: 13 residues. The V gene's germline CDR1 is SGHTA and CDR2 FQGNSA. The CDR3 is CASSFDRDSPLHF. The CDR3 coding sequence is TGTGCCAGCAGCTTCGACAGGGATTCACCCCTCCACTTT. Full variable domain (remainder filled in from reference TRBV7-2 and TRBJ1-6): GAGVSQSPSNKVTEKGKDVELRCDPISGHTALYWYRQSLGQGLEFLIYFQGNSAPDKSGLPSDRFSAERTGGSVSTLTIQRTQQEDSAVYLCASSFDRDSPLHFGNGTRLTVT.

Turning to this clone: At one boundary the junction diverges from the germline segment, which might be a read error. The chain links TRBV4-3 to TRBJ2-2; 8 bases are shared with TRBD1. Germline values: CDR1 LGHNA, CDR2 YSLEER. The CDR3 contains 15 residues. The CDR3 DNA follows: TGCGCCAGCAGCCAAGAAGCAGGGGGCACCCGGGGAGCTGTTTTT. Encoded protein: CASSQEAGGTRGAVF.

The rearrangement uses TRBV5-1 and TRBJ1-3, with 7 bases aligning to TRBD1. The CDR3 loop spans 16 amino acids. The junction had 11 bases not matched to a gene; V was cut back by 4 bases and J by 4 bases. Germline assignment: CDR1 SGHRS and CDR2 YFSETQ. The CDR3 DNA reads TGCGCCAGCAGCCGCTTCCGACAGGGTCAAGGAAACACCATATATTTT. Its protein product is CASSRFRQGQGNTIYF.

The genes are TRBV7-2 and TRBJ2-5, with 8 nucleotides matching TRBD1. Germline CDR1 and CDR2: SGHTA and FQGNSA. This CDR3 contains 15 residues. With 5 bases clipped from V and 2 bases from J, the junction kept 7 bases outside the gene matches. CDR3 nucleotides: TGTGCCAGCAGCCCCTGGGGGACAGGTCAAGAGACCCAGTACTTC. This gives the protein CASSPWGTGQETQYF.

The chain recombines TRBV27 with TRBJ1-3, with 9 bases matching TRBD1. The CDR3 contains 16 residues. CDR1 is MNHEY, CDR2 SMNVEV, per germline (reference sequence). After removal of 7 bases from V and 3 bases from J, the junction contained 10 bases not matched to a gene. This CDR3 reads CASITLQGACGNTIYF. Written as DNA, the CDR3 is TGTGCCAGCATCACGTTACAGGGGGCTTGTGGAAACACCATATATTTT.

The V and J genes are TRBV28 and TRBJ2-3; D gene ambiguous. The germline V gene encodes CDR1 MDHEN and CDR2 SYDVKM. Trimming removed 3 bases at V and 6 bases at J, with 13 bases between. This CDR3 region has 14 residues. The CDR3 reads CASSFSRGSDTQYF. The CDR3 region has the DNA TGTGCCAGCAGTTTCTCGAGAGGTTCTGATACGCAGTATTTT.